The sequence of this T cell receptor (beta chain) was determined in a study of regulatory T cells in long-lasting Graves disease. Building the TCR beta libraries relied on iRepertoire HTBI primers, and CDR3 regions underwent Arm-PCR. TCRdb analysed the multiplex PCR reads with MiXCR anew, one entry per CDR3 protein. The data hold hundreds of thousands of distinct CDR3 sequences, with approximately 16% observed a single time. The CDR3 is 10 residues long. Germline V gene data show CDR1 as MNHNS and CDR2 as SASEGT. V was trimmed by 8 bases and J by 8 bases, leaving 7 bases between them. Time point described: newly diagnosed GD, antithyroid drugs for less than 3 months. The authors made the TCR library using RNA they extracted from PBMCs. Around 8.2 milliliters of peripheral blood went into EDTA tubes. The sample was also reused in another study, on T cells in Graves' hyperthyroidism and ophthalmopathy. That report adds: First-round RT-PCR targeting the TCR CDR3 was performed with the HTBI primer set.

The sequences come from peripheral blood mononuclear cells (PBMCs), collected at new diagnosis, from a patient treated with antithyroid drugs. The clonotype was recovered from a man aged 35-49 years with Graves disease. The chain has TRBV6-1 and TRBJ2-1; D gene unclear. The CDR3 is CASGVYEQFF. The CDR3 DNA is TGTGCCAGCGGGGTCTATGAGCAGTTCTTC.